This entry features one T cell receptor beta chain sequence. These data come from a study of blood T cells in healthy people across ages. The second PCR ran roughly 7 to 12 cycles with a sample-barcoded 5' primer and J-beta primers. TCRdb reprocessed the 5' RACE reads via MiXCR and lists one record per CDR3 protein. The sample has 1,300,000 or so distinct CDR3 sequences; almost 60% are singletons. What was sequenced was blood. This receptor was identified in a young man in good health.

As DNA, the CDR3 is TGTGCCAGCAGAACCCCAGGGGGTAAAGCTTTCTTT. It yields the protein CASRTPGGKAFF. V gene TRBV6-1 combines with J gene TRBJ1-1; 7 bases are shared with TRBD1. V gave up 6 bases and J gave up 9 bases; unmatched junction bases: 7. The CDR3 covers 12 residues. Germline CDR1 and CDR2: MNHNS and SASEGT.